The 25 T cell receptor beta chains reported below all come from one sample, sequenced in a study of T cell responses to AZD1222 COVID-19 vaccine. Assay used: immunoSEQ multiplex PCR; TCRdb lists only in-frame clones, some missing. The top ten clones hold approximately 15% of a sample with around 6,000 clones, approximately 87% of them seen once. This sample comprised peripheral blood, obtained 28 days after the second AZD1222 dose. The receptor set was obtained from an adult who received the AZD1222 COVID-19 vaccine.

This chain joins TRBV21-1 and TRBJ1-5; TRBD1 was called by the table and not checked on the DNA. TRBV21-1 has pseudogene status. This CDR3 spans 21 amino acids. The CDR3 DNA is TGTGCCAGCAGCAAAGCCCAAGCTGGGGCGACCCTTCATCGCAACAATCAGCCCCAGCATTTT. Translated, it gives CASSKAQAGATLHRNNQPQHF.

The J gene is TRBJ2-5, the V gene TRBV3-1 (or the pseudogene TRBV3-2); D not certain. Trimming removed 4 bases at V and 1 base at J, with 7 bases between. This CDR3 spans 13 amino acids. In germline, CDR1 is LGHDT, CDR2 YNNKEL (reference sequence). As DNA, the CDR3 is TGTGCCAGCAGCCCCAGAATCCAAGAGACCCAGTACTTC. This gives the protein CASSPRIQETQYF.

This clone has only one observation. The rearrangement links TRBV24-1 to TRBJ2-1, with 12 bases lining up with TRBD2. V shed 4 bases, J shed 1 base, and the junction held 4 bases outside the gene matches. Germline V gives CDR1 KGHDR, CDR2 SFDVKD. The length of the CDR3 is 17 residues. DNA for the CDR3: TGTGCCACCAGTGACCGGACTAGCGGGACTTCCTACAATGAGCAGTTCTTC. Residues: CATSDRTSGTSYNEQFF.

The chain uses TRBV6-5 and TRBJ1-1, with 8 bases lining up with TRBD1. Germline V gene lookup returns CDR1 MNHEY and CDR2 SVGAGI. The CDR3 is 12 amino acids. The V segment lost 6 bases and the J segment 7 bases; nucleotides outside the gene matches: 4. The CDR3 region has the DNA TGTGCCAGCAGGGAGGACAGGGTTGAAGCTTTCTTT. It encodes CASREDRVEAFF.

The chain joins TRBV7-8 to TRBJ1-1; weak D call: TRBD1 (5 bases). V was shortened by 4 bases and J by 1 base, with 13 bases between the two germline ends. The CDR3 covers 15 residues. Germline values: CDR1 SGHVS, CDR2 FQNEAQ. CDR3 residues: CASSSFRVWNTEAFF. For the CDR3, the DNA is TGTGCCAGCAGCTCCTTCAGGGTCTGGAACACTGAAGCTTTCTTT.

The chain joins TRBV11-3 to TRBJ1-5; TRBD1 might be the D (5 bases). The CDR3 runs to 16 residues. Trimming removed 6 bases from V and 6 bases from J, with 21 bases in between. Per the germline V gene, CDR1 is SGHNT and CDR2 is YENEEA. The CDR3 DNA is TGTGCCAGCAGGGAAGGGGTCAGGGAGAAGTGTCAGCCCCAGCATTTT. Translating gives CASREGVREKCQPQHF.

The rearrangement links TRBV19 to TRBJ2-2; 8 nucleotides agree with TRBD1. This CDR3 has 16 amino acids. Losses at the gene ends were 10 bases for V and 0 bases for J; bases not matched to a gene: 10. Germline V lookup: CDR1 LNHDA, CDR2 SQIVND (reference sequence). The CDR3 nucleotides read TGTGCCACAGACAGGGGCACTGTTACGAACACCGGGGAGCTGTTTTTT. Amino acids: CATDRGTVTNTGELFF.

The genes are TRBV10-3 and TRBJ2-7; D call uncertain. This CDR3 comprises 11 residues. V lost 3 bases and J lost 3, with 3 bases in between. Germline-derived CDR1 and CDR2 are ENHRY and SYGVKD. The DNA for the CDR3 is TGTGCCATCAGTGAAGGCTACGAGCAGTACGTC. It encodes CAISEGYEQYV.

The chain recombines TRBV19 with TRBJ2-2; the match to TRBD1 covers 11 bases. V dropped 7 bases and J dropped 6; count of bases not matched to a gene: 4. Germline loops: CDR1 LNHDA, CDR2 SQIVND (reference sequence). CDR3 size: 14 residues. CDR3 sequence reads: CASKPGQGAGELFF. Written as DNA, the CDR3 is TGTGCCAGTAAGCCGGGACAGGGGGCCGGGGAGCTGTTTTTT.

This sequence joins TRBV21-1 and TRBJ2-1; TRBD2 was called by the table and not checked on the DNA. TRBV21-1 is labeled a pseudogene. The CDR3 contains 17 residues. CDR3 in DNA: TGTGCCAGCAGCAAACTCCCAGGGACGCGGAGGGGCAATGAGCAGTTCTTC. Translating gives CASSKLPGTRRGNEQFF.

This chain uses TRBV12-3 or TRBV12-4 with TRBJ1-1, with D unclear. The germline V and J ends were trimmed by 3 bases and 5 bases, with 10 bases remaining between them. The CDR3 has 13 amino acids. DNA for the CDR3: TGTGCCAGCAGTTTGGCCTGGGATACTGAAGCTTTCTTT. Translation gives CASSLAWDTEAFF.

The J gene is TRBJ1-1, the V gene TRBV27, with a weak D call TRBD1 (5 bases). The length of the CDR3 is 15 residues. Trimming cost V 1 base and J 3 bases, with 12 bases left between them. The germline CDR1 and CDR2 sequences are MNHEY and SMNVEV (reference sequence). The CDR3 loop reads CASSLLWGGDTEAFF. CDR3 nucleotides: TGTGCCAGCAGTTTATTGTGGGGAGGGGACACTGAAGCTTTCTTT.

This CDR3 is CATKQVPMGNQPQHF. The CDR3, as DNA: TGTGCCACCAAACAGGTCCCTATGGGCAATCAGCCCCAGCATTTT. The genes are TRBV27 and TRBJ1-5; TRBD1 might be the D (5 bases). CDR1 is MNHEY, CDR2 SMNVEV, per germline (reference sequence). With 10 bases removed from V and 2 bases from J, the gap between germline ends came to 18 bases. The CDR3 has 15 amino acids.

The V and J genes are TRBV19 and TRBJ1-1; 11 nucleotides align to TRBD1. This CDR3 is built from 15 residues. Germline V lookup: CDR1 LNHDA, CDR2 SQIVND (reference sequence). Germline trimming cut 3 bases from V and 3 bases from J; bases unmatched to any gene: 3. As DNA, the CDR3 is TGTGCCAGTAGTATGGACAGGGGGCGTGACACTGAAGCTTTCTTT. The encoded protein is CASSMDRGRDTEAFF.

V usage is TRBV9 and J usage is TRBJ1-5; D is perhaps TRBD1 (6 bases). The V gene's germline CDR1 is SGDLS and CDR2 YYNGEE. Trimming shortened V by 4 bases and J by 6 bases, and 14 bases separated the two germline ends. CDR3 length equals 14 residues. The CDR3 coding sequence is TGTGCCAGCAGCCTCGGGGGAGGGGGTCAGCCCCAGCATTTT. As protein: CASSLGGGGQPQHF. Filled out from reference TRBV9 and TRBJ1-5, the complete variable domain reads DSGVTQTPKHLITATGQRVTLRCSPRSGDLSVYWYQQSLDQGLQFLIQYYNGEERAKGNILERFSAQQFPDLHSELNLSSLELGDSALYFCASSLGGGGQPQHFGDGTRLSIL.

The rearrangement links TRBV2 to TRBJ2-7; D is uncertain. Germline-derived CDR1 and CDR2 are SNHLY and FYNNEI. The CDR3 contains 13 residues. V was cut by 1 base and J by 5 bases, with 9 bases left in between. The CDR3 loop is CASSEVARDEQYF. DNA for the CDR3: TGTGCCAGCAGTGAAGTGGCCCGGGACGAGCAGTACTTC.

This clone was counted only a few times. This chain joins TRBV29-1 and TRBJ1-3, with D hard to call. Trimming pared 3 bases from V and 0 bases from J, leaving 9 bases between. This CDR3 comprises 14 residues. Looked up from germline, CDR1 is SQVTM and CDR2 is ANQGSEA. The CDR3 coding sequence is TGCAGCGTTGATCCGGGGAGCTCTGGAAACACCATATATTTT. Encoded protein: CSVDPGSSGNTIYF.

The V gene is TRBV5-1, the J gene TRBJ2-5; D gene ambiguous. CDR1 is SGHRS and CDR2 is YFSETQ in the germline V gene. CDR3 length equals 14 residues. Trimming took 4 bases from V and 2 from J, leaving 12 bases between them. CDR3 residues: CASSPQAEQETQYF. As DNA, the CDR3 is TGCGCCAGCAGCCCTCAGGCGGAGCAAGAGACCCAGTACTTC.

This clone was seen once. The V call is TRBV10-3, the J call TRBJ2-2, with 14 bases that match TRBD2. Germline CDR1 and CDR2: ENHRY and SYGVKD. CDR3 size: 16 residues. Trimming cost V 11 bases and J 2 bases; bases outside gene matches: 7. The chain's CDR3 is CASSGTSGRNTGELFF. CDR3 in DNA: TGTGCCTCTTCGGGGACTAGCGGGAGAAACACCGGGGAGCTGTTTTTT.

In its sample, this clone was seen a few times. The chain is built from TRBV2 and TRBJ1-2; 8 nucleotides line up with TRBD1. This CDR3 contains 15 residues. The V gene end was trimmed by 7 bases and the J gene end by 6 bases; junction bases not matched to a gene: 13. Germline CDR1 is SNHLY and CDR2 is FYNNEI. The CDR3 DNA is TGTGCCAGCAACAGAGGTGGACAGGGTAGTAATGGCTACACCTTC. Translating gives CASNRGGQGSNGYTF.

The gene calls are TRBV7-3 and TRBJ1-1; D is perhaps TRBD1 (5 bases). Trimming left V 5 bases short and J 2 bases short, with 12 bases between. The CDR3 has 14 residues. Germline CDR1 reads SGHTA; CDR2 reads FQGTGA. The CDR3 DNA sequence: TGTGCCAGCAGCCTAGCCGACAGTAACACTGAAGCTTTCTTT. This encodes CASSLADSNTEAFF.

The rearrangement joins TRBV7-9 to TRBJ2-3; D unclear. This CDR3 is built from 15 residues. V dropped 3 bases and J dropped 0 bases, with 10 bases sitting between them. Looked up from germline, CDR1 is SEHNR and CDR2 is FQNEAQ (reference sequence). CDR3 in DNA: TGTGCCAGCAGCTTCGGTCTAGGTAGCACAGATACGCAGTATTTT. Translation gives CASSFGLGSTDTQYF.

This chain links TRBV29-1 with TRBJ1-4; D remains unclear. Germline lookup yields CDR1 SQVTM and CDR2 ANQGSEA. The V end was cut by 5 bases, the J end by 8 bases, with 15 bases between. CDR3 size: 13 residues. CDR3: CSVRPTQGEKLFF. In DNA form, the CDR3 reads TGCAGCGTTCGCCCGACTCAAGGGGAAAAACTGTTTTTT.

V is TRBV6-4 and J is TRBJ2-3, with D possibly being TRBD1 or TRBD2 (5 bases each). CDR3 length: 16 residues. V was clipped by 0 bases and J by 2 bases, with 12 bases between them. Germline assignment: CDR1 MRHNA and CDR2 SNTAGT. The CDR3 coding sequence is TGTGCCAGCAGTGACTCGGGGGACCGGATCACAGATACGCAGTATTTT. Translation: CASSDSGDRITDTQYF.

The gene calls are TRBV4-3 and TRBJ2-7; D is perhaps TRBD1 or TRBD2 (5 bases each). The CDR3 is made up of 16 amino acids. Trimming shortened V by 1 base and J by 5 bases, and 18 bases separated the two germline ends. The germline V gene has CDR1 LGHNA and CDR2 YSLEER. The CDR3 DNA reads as TGCGCCAGCAGCCAAGCATTGGCCGAGGGGACCCACGAGCAGTACTTC. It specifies CASSQALAEGTHEQYF.